This passage covers 23 T cell receptor beta chains from one sample sequenced in a study of blood T cell repertoires in COVID-19. Using immunoSEQ multiplex PCR, the repertoire was profiled, and TCRdb retains in-frame clones only, with some absent. The sample contains 150,000 to 200,000 clones, more than 70% of which appear only once. Input material: peripheral blood. The receptors stem from a man aged 40-49 years with active or convalescent COVID-19.

The J gene is TRBJ2-7, the V gene TRBV7-9, with a tentative D call TRBD2 (5 bases). Trimming shortened V by 4 bases and J by 7 bases, and 14 bases separated the two germline ends. The CDR3 is 13 amino acids. The germline gives CDR1 SEHNR, CDR2 FQNEAQ (reference sequence). The CDR3 is CASSSASSGEQYF. DNA for the CDR3: TGTGCCAGCAGCTCTGCTAGCTCTGGTGAGCAGTACTTC.

This chain links TRBV11-2 with TRBJ2-1; 12 bases are a match to TRBD2. The germline gives CDR1 SGHAT, CDR2 FQNNGV. This CDR3 is built from 17 residues. The ends lost 0 bases at V and 6 bases at J; junction bases unmatched: 6. The CDR3 protein is CASSLEIGLAGSNEQFF. The CDR3 DNA reads TGTGCCAGCAGCTTAGAGATCGGACTAGCGGGGAGCAATGAGCAGTTCTTC.

The J gene is TRBJ2-1, the V gene TRBV6-5; 8 bases match TRBD1. CDR3 length: 15 residues. Germline V gene lookup returns CDR1 MNHEY and CDR2 SVGAGI. The trim removed 7 bases at V and 3 bases at J, leaving 8 bases unmatched. CDR3 in amino acids: CASTHDRGLYNEQFF. The CDR3 bases are TGTGCCAGCACCCACGACAGGGGACTCTACAATGAGCAGTTCTTC.

The J gene is TRBJ2-5, the V gene TRBV5-1, with a tentative D call TRBD1 (5 bases). Germline V gene data show CDR1 as SGHRS and CDR2 as YFSETQ. The V end was cut by 4 bases, the J end by 1 base, with 11 bases between. The CDR3 is 14 residues long. The CDR3 DNA reads TGCGCCAGCAGCGCCAGGGTCCGCCAAGAGACCCAGTACTTC. This translates into CASSARVRQETQYF.

V and J are TRBV27 and TRBJ2-1, with TRBD1 matching 7 bases. Germline assignment: CDR1 MNHEY and CDR2 SMNVEV (reference sequence). The CDR3 has 15 amino acids. The V and J ends lost 8 bases and 0 bases, in that order; junction bases with no gene match: 7. The CDR3 sequence is CASRPGQSSYNEQFF. CDR3 coding DNA: TGTGCCAGCCGACCGGGACAGAGCTCCTACAATGAGCAGTTCTTC.

The chain employs TRBV4-1 and TRBJ2-2; D unresolved. V lost 0 bases and J 1 base, leaving 3 bases between the germline ends. This CDR3 is built from 14 residues. Germline-derived CDR1 and CDR2 are MGHRA and YSYEKL. The CDR3 reads CASSQDRNTGELFF. Here the CDR3 DNA reads TGCGCCAGCAGCCAAGACAGGAACACCGGGGAGCTGTTTTTT.

This chain links TRBV5-1 with TRBJ2-2, with 7 bases fitting TRBD1. The trim removed 2 bases at V and 3 bases at J, leaving 7 bases unmatched. Germline CDR1 SGHRS, CDR2 YFSETQ. The CDR3 extends over 16 amino acids. The CDR3 nucleotides are TGCGCCAGCAGCTTACACAGGGGAAGAGACACCGGGGAGCTGTTTTTT. This translates into CASSLHRGRDTGELFF.

V and J are TRBV5-6 and TRBJ1-6; 9 bases are shared with TRBD1. V lost 4 bases and J lost 9; bases outside the gene matches: 8. The CDR3 sequence is 15 residues long. The V gene's germline CDR1 is SGHDT and CDR2 YYEEEE. The CDR3 nucleotides read TGTGCCAGCAGCGGATCCGGGACAGGGATTTCACCCCTCCACTTT. This translates into CASSGSGTGISPLHF.

The rearrangement joins TRBV15 to TRBJ2-5; 9 nucleotides line up with TRBD1. Germline CDR1 reads LNHNV; CDR2 reads YYDKDF (reference sequence). V gave up 2 bases and J gave up 4 bases; unmatched junction bases: 8. The CDR3 consists of 16 residues. CDR3 loop: CATSRPGQGVGETQYF. DNA for the CDR3: TGTGCCACCAGCAGACCGGGACAGGGAGTAGGAGAGACCCAGTACTTC.

CDR3 protein: CASRNRDSGNTIYF. For the CDR3, the DNA is TGTGCCAGCAGAAACAGGGACTCTGGAAACACCATATATTTT. This chain uses TRBV6-6 with TRBJ1-3, with D maybe TRBD1 (6 bases). CDR1 and CDR2 (germline): MNHNY, SVGAGI (reference sequence). V gave up 6 bases and J gave up 0 bases, with 9 bases separating them. This CDR3 has 14 residues.

V is TRBV30 and J is TRBJ1-1, with unresolved D. Trimming left V 0 bases short and J 3 bases short, with 17 bases between. Germline CDR1 is GTSNPN and CDR2 is SVGIG (reference sequence). This CDR3 spans 16 amino acids. The DNA for the CDR3 is TGTGCCTGGAGTGTTAGGGAGGGCCCTGTGGACACTGAAGCTTTCTTT. It is translated as CAWSVREGPVDTEAFF.

The V gene is TRBV15, the J gene TRBJ2-5, with D possibly matching TRBD2 (7 bases). Trimming shortened V by 3 bases and J by 5 bases, and 13 bases separated the two germline ends. Germline V CDR1 and CDR2: LNHNV, YYDKDF (reference sequence). The CDR3 runs to 14 residues. Written as DNA, the CDR3 is TGTGCCACCAGCAGGGGCGGGGGCATGGAGACCCAGTACTTC. It is translated as CATSRGGGMETQYF. Supplemented by reference TRBV15 and TRBJ2-5, the full variable domain reads DAMVIQNPRYQVTQFGKPVTLSCSQTLNHNVMYWYQQKSSQAPKLLFHYYDKDFNNEADTPDNFQSRRPNTSFCFLDIRSPGLGDTAMYLCATSRGGGMETQYFGPGTRLLVL.

This clone appeared once. V gene TRBV9 combines with J gene TRBJ2-3; TRBD2 matches at 9 bases. After removal of 4 bases from V and 5 bases from J, the junction contained 8 bases not matched to a gene. This CDR3 has 15 residues. The germline V gene encodes CDR1 SGDLS and CDR2 YYNGEE. The CDR3 sequence is CASSTQAGGIDTQYF. The CDR3 coding sequence is TGTGCCAGCAGCACCCAAGCGGGGGGTATAGATACGCAGTATTTT.

This clone was observed a handful of times. The V and J genes are TRBV10-3 and TRBJ1-2; no definite D call. V lost 8 bases, J lost 4 bases, and 20 bases lay in between. Germline V gene lookup returns CDR1 ENHRY and CDR2 SYGVKD. The CDR3 sequence is 15 residues long. CDR3 residues: CAIQERAGEIYGYTF. DNA of the CDR3: TGTGCCATCCAGGAGAGGGCAGGAGAAATCTATGGCTACACCTTC.

This clone has just a few counts. CDR3 amino acids: CASSQVGQGHQPQHF. For the CDR3, the DNA is TGCGCCAGCAGCCAAGTCGGACAGGGTCATCAGCCCCAGCATTTT. The V gene is TRBV4-1, the J gene TRBJ1-5, with 8 bases fitting TRBD1. Germline CDR1 MGHRA, CDR2 YSYEKL. Trimming took 1 base from V and 5 from J; bases not matched to a gene: 4. This CDR3 is built from 15 residues.

The chain uses TRBV9 and TRBJ2-3; D call uncertain. The V end was cut by 7 bases, the J end by 1 base, with 7 bases between. The CDR3 contains 12 residues. Germline values: CDR1 SGDLS, CDR2 YYNGEE. CDR3 sequence: CASGGGTDTQYF. The CDR3 DNA sequence: TGTGCCAGCGGCGGAGGCACAGATACGCAGTATTTT.

The CDR3 here is CASSSRQINQPQHF. Written as DNA, the CDR3 is TGTGCCAGCAGCTCAAGACAGATCAATCAGCCCCAGCATTTT. The V call is TRBV2, the J call TRBJ1-5; D perhaps matches TRBD1 (5 bases). Trimming stripped 6 bases from V and 3 bases from J, with 12 bases between. The CDR3 has 14 amino acids. CDR1 is SNHLY, CDR2 FYNNEI, per germline.

J is TRBJ2-5 and V is TRBV5-1; no clear D. CDR1 SGHRS and CDR2 YFSETQ come from the germline V gene. The ends were cut back, 1 base at V and 2 bases at J, with 9 bases in the middle. This CDR3 region has 14 residues. This chain's CDR3 is CASSLSSFQETQYF. CDR3 coding DNA: TGCGCCAGCAGCTTGTCGAGCTTTCAAGAGACCCAGTACTTC.

The rearrangement links TRBV25-1 to TRBJ2-1, with 7 bases identical to TRBD1. CDR3 length: 15 amino acids. The junction had 3 bases not matched to a gene; V was cut back by 4 bases and J by 0 bases. Germline V gene data show CDR1 as MGHDK and CDR2 as SYGVNS. CDR3 in DNA: TGTGCCAGCAGTGGAAGGGACAGCTCCTACAATGAGCAGTTCTTC. Its translation: CASSGRDSSYNEQFF. The full variable domain, in which reference TRBV25-1 and TRBJ2-1 provide the parts outside the CDR3, is EADIYQTPRYLVIGTGKKITLECSQTMGHDKMYWYQQDPGMELHLIHYSYGVNSTEKGDLSSESTVSRIRTEHFPLTLESARPSHTSQYLCASSGRDSSYNEQFFGPGTRLTVL.

V is TRBV24-1 and J is TRBJ1-2; D gene uncertain. This CDR3 spans 15 amino acids. Trimming pared 3 bases from V and 4 bases from J, leaving 14 bases between. CDR1 KGHDR and CDR2 SFDVKD come from the germline V gene. CDR3 amino acids: CATSDAHGGSYGYTF. DNA of the CDR3: TGTGCCACCAGTGATGCCCACGGAGGGAGCTATGGCTACACCTTC.

J is TRBJ2-1 and V is TRBV5-6; 7 bases line up with TRBD1. The V segment lost 7 bases and the J segment 7 bases; nucleotides outside the gene matches: 14. The CDR3 totals 15 residues. Germline V lookup: CDR1 SGHDT, CDR2 YYEEEE. The CDR3, as DNA: TGTGCCAGCCATTTTGTAGGGACAGAGCAAAATGAGCAGTTCTTC. Amino acids: CASHFVGTEQNEQFF.

A few counts support this clone. The chain links TRBV12-3 or TRBV12-4 to TRBJ1-2, with D perhaps matching TRBD1 (5 bases). The CDR3 length is 12 residues. V lost 7 bases to trimming and J lost 8 bases, with 14 bases between them. CDR3 residues: CASNQWGVGYTF. CDR3 bases: TGTGCCAGCAATCAATGGGGGGTCGGCTACACCTTC.

The V gene is TRBV3-1 (or the pseudogene TRBV3-2), the J gene TRBJ2-7; 9 bases agree with TRBD1. Germline V gives CDR1 LGHDT, CDR2 YNNKEL (reference sequence). Losses at the gene ends were 1 base for V and 6 bases for J; bases not matched to a gene: 10. The CDR3 contains 16 residues. CDR3 sequence: CASSQGPGQGNSEQYF. The CDR3 coding sequence is TGTGCCAGCAGCCAAGGTCCCGGACAGGGGAATAGCGAGCAGTACTTC.